One sample yielded the 20 T cell receptor beta chains listed below, sequenced in a study of blood T cell repertoires in COVID-19. Sequenced by immunoSEQ multiplex PCR; TCRdb stores in-frame clones only, minus some. The sample lists fewer than 250,000 clones; 80% to 90% were seen once. The sequenced material came from PBMCs or T cells enriched from blood (not recorded which). All receptors derive from a woman aged 30 to 39 who had been exposed to COVID-19.

The rearrangement links TRBV19 to TRBJ1-3; no clear D gene. CDR3 length equals 14 residues. V shed 2 bases and J shed 0 bases, with 5 bases lying between them. From germline, CDR1 is LNHDA and CDR2 SQIVND (reference sequence). As DNA, the CDR3 is TGTGCCAGTAGTATAACAGCCTCTGGAAACACCATATATTTT. Translation: CASSITASGNTIYF.

The gene calls are TRBV9 and TRBJ2-1, with D possibly matching TRBD2 (6 bases). The V gene's germline CDR1 is SGDLS and CDR2 YYNGEE. CDR3 size: 12 residues. Trimming removed 4 bases from V and 13 bases from J, with 15 bases in between. The CDR3 DNA reads as TGTGCCAGCAGCTACATTGGAGGGTTACAGTTCTTC. This gives the protein CASSYIGGLQFF.

The chain is built from TRBV5-6 and TRBJ1-2, with TRBD1 matching 10 bases. In germline, CDR1 is SGHDT, CDR2 YYEEEE. This CDR3 contains 16 residues. Trimming cost V 3 bases and J 3 bases; bases outside gene matches: 8. The CDR3 loop reads CASSWNRDRGHYGYTF. CDR3 DNA sequence: TGTGCCAGCAGCTGGAACCGGGACAGGGGACACTATGGCTACACCTTC.

The chain joins TRBV2 to TRBJ1-3; TRBD1 might be the D (5 bases). V was cut by 7 bases and J by 4 bases, with 20 bases left in between. Germline V gives CDR1 SNHLY, CDR2 FYNNEI. The CDR3 spans 16 residues. This CDR3 is CASNANRLSSGNTIYF. The CDR3 bases are TGTGCCAGCAATGCCAACAGGCTTTCTTCGGGAAACACCATATATTTT.

The chain links TRBV5-1 to TRBJ2-6, with 7 positions matching TRBD1. The junction had 5 bases not matched to a gene; V was cut back by 5 bases and J by 0 bases. In germline, CDR1 is SGHRS, CDR2 YFSETQ. There are 16 residues in the CDR3. The CDR3 here is CASRDRASSGANVLTF. DNA for the CDR3: TGCGCCAGCAGAGACAGGGCGAGCTCTGGGGCCAACGTCCTGACTTTC.

The CDR3 DNA follows: TGTGCCAGCAGTGAGACTAGCTGGGATACGCAGTATTTT. It translates to CASSETSWDTQYF. The V and J genes are TRBV2 and TRBJ2-3; the match to TRBD2 covers 7 bases. With 3 bases clipped from V and 6 bases from J, the junction kept 3 bases outside the gene matches. The CDR3 extends over 13 amino acids. Per the germline V gene, CDR1 is SNHLY and CDR2 is FYNNEI.

The V call is TRBV4-1, the J call TRBJ1-5; 10 nucleotides match TRBD1. Trimming at V came to 1 base and at J to 8 bases, leaving 5 bases not matched to a gene. In germline, CDR1 is MGHRA, CDR2 YSYEKL. The CDR3 is made up of 15 amino acids. In DNA, the CDR3 is TGCGCCAGCAGCCAAGGGACAGGGGGTTCAGAGCCCCAGCATTTT. Translation: CASSQGTGGSEPQHF.

The rearrangement uses TRBV11-2 and TRBJ2-1; TRBD2 aligns across 12 bases. V dropped 5 bases and J dropped 6; count of bases not matched to a gene: 8. From germline, CDR1 is SGHAT and CDR2 FQNNGV. CDR3 length: 16 residues. CDR3 protein: CASSLRLAGARNEQFF. Written as DNA, the CDR3 is TGTGCCAGCAGCCTACGACTAGCGGGAGCCCGCAATGAGCAGTTCTTC. Looking up the rest from reference TRBV11-2 and TRBJ2-1 gives the full variable domain: EAGVAQSPRYKIIEKRQSVAFWCNPISGHATLYWYQQILGQGPKLLIQFQNNGVVDDSQLPKDRFSAERLKGVDSTLKIQPAKLEDSAVYLCASSLRLAGARNEQFFGPGTRLTVL.

The V and J genes are TRBV4-2 and TRBJ2-3; TRBD2 is a possible D gene (5 bases). The V gene's germline CDR1 is LGHNA and CDR2 YNFKEQ. The V end lost 1 base, the J end lost 5 bases, and 19 bases lay between the germline ends. This CDR3 region has 17 residues. The CDR3 sequence is CASSQGFLAYGKDTQYF. Written as DNA, the CDR3 is TGTGCCAGCAGCCAAGGCTTCCTAGCTTACGGGAAAGATACGCAGTATTTT.

The chain is built from TRBV12-5 and TRBJ2-1; D uncertain. Trimming took off 3 bases at V and 0 bases at J, with 6 bases between the two ends. CDR1 LGHNT and CDR2 FRNRAP come from the germline V gene. CDR3 length: 14 residues. CDR3: CASGFPNSYNEQFF. DNA of the CDR3: TGTGCTAGTGGTTTTCCTAACTCCTACAATGAGCAGTTCTTC.

The chain combines TRBV7-6 with TRBJ1-3, with D possibly matching TRBD1 (6 bases). This CDR3 spans 16 amino acids. Germline CDR1 is SGHVS and CDR2 is FNYEAQ. V lost 5 bases to trimming and J lost 0 bases, with 14 bases between them. The chain's CDR3 is CASSRGGGGSGNTIYF. Written as DNA, the CDR3 is TGTGCCAGCAGCCGGGGAGGGGGAGGCTCTGGAAACACCATATATTTT. The variable domain in full, with the rest retrieved from reference TRBV7-6 and TRBJ1-3, is GAGVSQSPRYKVTKRGQDVALRCDPISGHVSLYWYRQALGQGPEFLTYFNYEAQQDKSGLPNDRFSAERPEGSISTLTIQRTEQRDSAMYRCASSRGGGGSGNTIYFGEGSWLTVV.

The rearrangement joins TRBV27 to TRBJ1-6, with 8 bases lining up with TRBD1. CDR1 is MNHEY, CDR2 SMNVEV, per germline (reference sequence). V shed 3 bases, J shed 5 bases, and the junction held 0 bases outside the gene matches. This CDR3 has 14 residues. The CDR3 sequence: CASSLDRDNSPLHF. The DNA for the CDR3 is TGTGCCAGCAGTTTGGACAGGGATAATTCACCCCTCCACTTT.

A few counts support this clone. This chain links TRBV27 with TRBJ1-1; D uncertain. V was pared by 2 bases and J by 1 base, with 5 bases between. CDR1 and CDR2 (germline): MNHEY, SMNVEV (reference sequence). The CDR3 runs to 13 residues. In nucleotides, the CDR3 is TGTGCCAGCAGTTTAAGAGCGAACACTGAAGCTTTCTTT. Residues: CASSLRANTEAFF.

The J gene is TRBJ1-4, the V gene TRBV2; D remains ambiguous. Trimming stripped 8 bases from V and 8 bases from J, with 15 bases between. Germline V gene data show CDR1 as SNHLY and CDR2 as FYNNEI. The CDR3 is made up of 13 amino acids. Here the CDR3 DNA reads TGTGCCAGCCGAGACTACCTTGTGGAAAAACTGTTTTTT. Translated: CASRDYLVEKLFF.

The chain joins TRBV30 to TRBJ2-7; 14 nucleotides line up with TRBD2. V dropped 1 base and J dropped 1; count of bases not matched to a gene: 3. This CDR3 contains 16 residues. Germline-derived CDR1 and CDR2 are GTSNPN and SVGIG (reference sequence). The CDR3 DNA reads TGTGCCTGGAGTGGGGGACTAGCGGGAGAATCCTACGAGCAGTACTTC. Its translation is CAWSGGLAGESYEQYF.

This chain uses TRBV16 with TRBJ2-6; D possibly corresponds to TRBD1 (5 bases). Germline values: CDR1 KGHSY, CDR2 FQNENV. This CDR3 spans 18 amino acids. V gave up 4 bases and J gave up 0 bases, with 16 bases separating them. CDR3 sequence: CASSPRGVQSSGANVLTF. In DNA, the CDR3 is TGTGCCAGCAGCCCAAGGGGTGTACAAAGCTCTGGGGCCAACGTCCTGACTTTC. Full variable domain (rest looked up from reference TRBV16 and TRBJ2-6): GEEVAQTPKHLVRGEGQKAKLYCAPIKGHSYVFWYQQVLKNEFKFLISFQNENVFDETGMPKERFSAKCLPNSPCSLEIQATKLEDSAVYFCASSPRGVQSSGANVLTFGAGSRLTVL.

The chain carries TRBV10-1 and TRBJ2-3; 8 bases are shared with TRBD1. After removal of 0 bases from V and 5 bases from J, the junction contained 4 bases not matched to a gene. The CDR3 has 15 residues. Germline-derived CDR1 and CDR2 are WNHNN and SYGVQD (reference sequence). CDR3 in amino acids: CASSESPTGGDTQYF. The CDR3 region has the DNA TGCGCCAGCAGTGAGTCACCAACAGGGGGAGATACGCAGTATTTT.

The rearrangement joins TRBV12-3 or TRBV12-4 to TRBJ2-7; D possibly corresponds to TRBD2 (5 bases). CDR3 size: 12 residues. Deletions cut 5 bases from V and 8 bases from J, with 13 bases between. CDR3 region: CASSPRGRQQYF. The CDR3 DNA reads TGTGCCAGCAGTCCTCGAGGGAGACAGCAGTACTTC.

This chain connects TRBV3-1 (or the pseudogene TRBV3-2) to TRBJ1-1; TRBD1 matches at 8 bases. The V and J ends lost 1 base and 0 bases, in that order; junction bases with no gene match: 4. Looked up from germline, CDR1 is LGHDT and CDR2 is YNNKEL (reference sequence). The CDR3 spans 16 residues. CDR3 sequence reads: CASSQGQGRLNTEAFF. Written as DNA, the CDR3 is TGTGCCAGCAGCCAAGGACAGGGGCGACTGAACACTGAAGCTTTCTTT.

In DNA, the CDR3 is TGCGCCAGCAGTGAGTCGCGGGGTTGGGACACCGGGGAGCTGTTTTTT. As protein: CASSESRGWDTGELFF. V is TRBV10-1 and J is TRBJ2-2, with a possible D match to TRBD2 (6 bases). The CDR3 loop spans 16 amino acids. With 0 bases removed from V and 3 bases from J, the gap between germline ends came to 11 bases. Germline V gives CDR1 WNHNN, CDR2 SYGVQD (reference sequence).